This passage covers 4 T cell receptor beta chains from one sample sequenced in a study of molecular identifiers for immune sequencing clone quantification. TCRdb independently ran MiXCR on the PCR reads; one entry per CDR3 protein. The sample holds about 640,000 distinct CDR3 sequences, 20% seen once. The sequenced material came from naive CD8+ T cells from blood, with Jurkat cell RNA spiked in. Subset here: FACS-sorted CD8+CD4-CCR7+CD45RA+ naive T cells. All receptors come from a human donor in good health. Some libraries in this study had Jurkat cell RNA spiked in.

The chain carries TRBV7-2 and TRBJ2-7; D is unclear. Germline-derived CDR1 and CDR2 are SGHTA and FQGNSA. The germline V and J ends were trimmed by 4 bases and 5 bases, with 9 bases remaining between them. The CDR3 is made up of 12 amino acids. The CDR3 loop reads CASSSIGNEQYF. The CDR3 nucleotides read TGTGCCAGCAGCTCCATAGGAAACGAGCAGTACTTC.

This clonotype was recorded many times. The rearrangement uses TRBV29-1 and TRBJ1-4; TRBD1 might be the D (5 bases). The V gene lost 4 bases and the J gene lost 2 bases, with 11 bases spanning the gap. Per the germline V gene, CDR1 is SQVTM and CDR2 is ANQGSEA. CDR3 length: 14 residues. The CDR3 DNA is TGCAGCGTTGGATCGGGGCTGACTAATGAAAAACTGTTTTTT. It specifies CSVGSGLTNEKLFF. The full variable domain, completed using reference TRBV29-1 and TRBJ1-4, is SAVISQKPSRDICQRGTSLTIQCQVDSQVTMMFWYRQQPGQSLTLIATANQGSEATYESGFVIDKFPISRPNLTFSTLTVSNMSPEDSSIYLCSVGSGLTNEKLFFGSGTQLSVL.

This clonotype came up many times. The V and J genes are TRBV29-1 and TRBJ1-1, with TRBD1 as a possible D gene (5 bases). This CDR3 is 13 amino acids long. CDR1 SQVTM and CDR2 ANQGSEA come from the germline V gene. Trimming stripped 6 bases from V and 5 bases from J, with 16 bases between. The CDR3 bases are TGCAGCGTGGTTGGGGGTATGTGGACTGAAGCTTTCTTT. Its protein product is CSVVGGMWTEAFF.

The sample holds many counts of this clonotype. A read error may account for a junction end that differs from germline. The rearrangement joins TRBV7-2 to TRBJ2-7; 12 bases are a match to TRBD2. This CDR3 is 14 amino acids long. Germline CDR1 reads SGHTA; CDR2 reads FQGNSA. The CDR3: CASSLAGGSNEQYF. In DNA, the CDR3 is TGTGCCAGCAGCCTAGCGGGAGGGTCTAACGAGCAGTACTTC. Variable domain in full (rest from reference TRBV7-2 and TRBJ2-7): GAGVSQSPSNKVTEKGKDVELRCDPISGHTALYWYRQSLGQGLEFLIYFQGNSAPDKSGLPSDRFSAERTGGSVSTLTIQRTQQEDSAVYLCASSLAGGSNEQYFGPGTRLTVT.